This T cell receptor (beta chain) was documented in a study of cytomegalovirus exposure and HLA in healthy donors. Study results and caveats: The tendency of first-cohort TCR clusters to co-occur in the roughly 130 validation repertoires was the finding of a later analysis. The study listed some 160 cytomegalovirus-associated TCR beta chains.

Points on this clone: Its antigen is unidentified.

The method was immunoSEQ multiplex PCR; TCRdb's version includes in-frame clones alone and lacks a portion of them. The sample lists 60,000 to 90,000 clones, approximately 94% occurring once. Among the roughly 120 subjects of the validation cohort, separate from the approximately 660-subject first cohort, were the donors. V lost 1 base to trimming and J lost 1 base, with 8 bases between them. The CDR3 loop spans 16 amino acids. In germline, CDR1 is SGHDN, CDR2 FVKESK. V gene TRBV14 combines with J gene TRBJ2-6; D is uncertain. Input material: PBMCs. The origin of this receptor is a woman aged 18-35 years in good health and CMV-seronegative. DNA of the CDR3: TGTGCCAGCAGCCAAGGTCCCCGGTCTGGGGCCAACGTCCTGACTTTC. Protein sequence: CASSQGPRSGANVLTF.